These T cell receptor beta chains were read from a single sample in a study of memory CD4+ T cells and cytomegalovirus serostatus. Here immunoSEQ multiplex PCR was the method, and the copy in TCRdb shows in-frame clones only, minus some. This table holds around 53,000 clones, around 83% found once. The sample was memory CD4+ T cells from blood. The receptor source for this set is an adult in good health and CMV-seropositive. The CDR3 runs from the conserved cysteine through the conserved F or W. Fields, in order: J gene, CDR3 length, V gene, D gene, clone size, CDR3 DNA, CDR3 protein. D genes are given only for firm matches. Where a row states a size, it is once, few, many or the class of an expanded clone; other rows omit it.

TRBJ1-4 | 18 | TRBV10-3 | - | - | TGTGCCACCAAGGGGAGGATCGGGGGAGAAGGGGTGAATGAAAAACTGTTTTTT | CATKGRIGGEGVNEKLFF
TRBJ1-5 | 12 | TRBV29-1 | - | - | TGCAGCGTTCAGTCTGGCAATCAGCCCCAGCATTTT | CSVQSGNQPQHF
TRBJ1-6 | 15 | TRBV7-9 | - | - | TGTGCCAGCAGCTTAAGGGACACCTATAATTCACCCCTCCACTTT | CASSLRDTYNSPLHF
TRBJ2-1 | 18 | TRBV7-2 | - | once | TGTGCCAGCAGCTTAGGGTTCCGGACAGTAACCTCCTACAATGAGCAGTTCTTC | CASSLGFRTVTSYNEQFF
TRBJ2-7 | 14 | TRBV7-2 | - | medium-sized | TGTGCCAGCAGCTTGGACTATTCTATTCGCGAGCAGTACTTC | CASSLDYSIREQYF
TRBJ1-1 | 13 | TRBV2 | - | - | TGTGCCAGACTGGACGGTATGAACACTGAAGCTTTCTTT | CARLDGMNTEAFF
TRBJ1-5 | 14 | TRBV4-1 | TRBD1 | - | TGCGCCAGCAGCCAAGCGGACAGGGTACAGCCCCAGCATTTT | CASSQADRVQPQHF
TRBJ2-7 | 11 | TRBV20-1 | - | - | TGCAGTTCCAGGGACGGCCGGCGGCAGTACTTC | CSSRDGRRQYF
TRBJ2-5 | 13 | TRBV2 | - | - | TGTGCCAGCAGTAGGCGAGTTGGGGAGACCCAGTACTTC | CASSRRVGETQYF
TRBJ2-3 | 14 | TRBV11-2 | TRBD2 | - | TGTGCCAGCAGCCAAAGCGGGGGCACAGATACGCAGTATTTT | CASSQSGGTDTQYF
TRBJ2-3 | 14 | TRBV5-1 | - | - | TGCGCCAGCAGCTTGGGGACGGCGGCAGATACGCAGTATTTT | CASSLGTAADTQYF
TRBJ1-2 | 14 | TRBV27 | TRBD1 | - | TGTGCCAGCAGGCCACATGCCAGGACAGGTGGCTACACCTTC | CASRPHARTGGYTF
TRBJ2-7 | 17 | TRBV27 | - | - | TGTGCCAGCAGCTCTACAGGATTCAGCCTCCTTTCCTACGAGCAGTACTTC | CASSSTGFSLLSYEQYF
TRBJ2-2 | 15 | TRBV15 | TRBD1 | - | TGTGCCACCAGCAGGGCGGACAGGAGGACCGGGGAGCTGTTTTTT | CATSRADRRTGELFF
TRBJ2-2 | 14 | TRBV7-7 | - | - | TGTGCTCTAGCCCGCGCAGGGAGCACCGGGGAGCTGTTTTTT | CALARAGSTGELFF
TRBJ2-7 | 14 | TRBV28 | - | - | TGTGCCAGCAGTTTAAGTCCCTACTCCTACGAGCAGTACTTC | CASSLSPYSYEQYF
TRBJ2-1 | 18 | TRBV27 | TRBD2 | few | TGTGCCAGCAGTTTATTACTAGCGGGAGGGGGGGTTTACAATGAGCAGTTCTTC | CASSLLLAGGGVYNEQFF
TRBJ2-7 | 15 | TRBV6-6 | TRBD1 | - | TGTGCCAGCAGTTGGACAGGGCCTAGCTCCTACGAGCAGTACTTC | CASSWTGPSSYEQYF
TRBJ1-5 | 15 | TRBV28 | TRBD1 | - | TGTGCCAGCAGTTCTGGACAGGGAATAGATCAGCCCCAGCATTTT | CASSSGQGIDQPQHF
TRBJ2-1 | 13 | TRBV2 | - | - | TGTGCCAGCAGTAGGGACGGACTCAATGAGCAGTTCTTC | CASSRDGLNEQFF
TRBJ2-7 | 14 | TRBV19 | - | - | TGTGCCAGTCAGGCGTCGCGGGGCTCCTACGAGCAGTACTTC | CASQASRGSYEQYF
TRBJ1-1 | 14 | TRBV2 | - | once | TGTGCCAGCAGTGAGACACCTAGAGGGGGAGTTCATACGTTT | CASSETPRGGVHTF
TRBJ2-7 | 14 | TRBV13 | - | - | TGTGCCAGCAGCCTTCGAGAGTTTCTGGGCGAGCAGTACTTC | CASSLREFLGEQYF
TRBJ2-7 | 13 | TRBV28 | TRBD2 | once | TGTGCCAGCCGATCCGGGACTAGACGCGAGCAGTACTTC | CASRSGTRREQYF
TRBJ2-7 | 14 | TRBV7-2 | - | - | TGTGCCAGCAGCTTATTCGGGGGCCCCAGGGAGCAGTACTTC | CASSLFGGPREQYF
TRBJ1-1 | 14 | TRBV10-3 | TRBD1 | - | TGTGCCATCAGGGGACAGACGATGAACACTGAAGCTTTCTTT | CAIRGQTMNTEAFF
TRBJ2-1 | 17 | TRBV7-2 | TRBD2 | - | TGTGCCAGCAGCTTAAGGTCGGGAGGTTGGGCAACAAGTGAGCAGTTCTTC | CASSLRSGGWATSEQFF
TRBJ1-5 | 15 | TRBV7-2 | - | - | TGTGCCAGCAGCTTGGGGGAGTATAGCAATCAGCCCCAGCATTTT | CASSLGEYSNQPQHF
TRBJ1-5 | 15 | TRBV6-6 | - | few | TGTGCCAGCAGTTATTCCACAGGTGGCAATCAGCCCCAGCATTTT | CASSYSTGGNQPQHF
TRBJ2-2 | 15 | TRBV5-6 | TRBD2 | once | TGTGCCAGCAGCTTTGGGGGACTAAACACCGGGGAGCTGTTTTTT | CASSFGGLNTGELFF
TRBJ2-6 | 17 | TRBV7-3 | - | once | TGTGCCAGCAGCGGTAGGGGGCGGGATGCTGGGGCCAACGTCCTGACTTTC | CASSGRGRDAGANVLTF
TRBJ1-6 | 15 | TRBV7-2 | TRBD1 | - | TGTGCCAGCAGCCCCCTCGGACAGGGGGGATCACCCCTCCACTTT | CASSPLGQGGSPLHF
TRBJ2-7 | 13 | TRBV28 | TRBD2 | - | TGTGCCAGCATGGGGGGGTTGTTTCACGAGCAGTACTTC | CASMGGLFHEQYF
TRBJ1-2 | 12 | TRBV7-8 | - | - | TGTGCCAGCAGCTTAGACGGATATGGCTACACCTTC | CASSLDGYGYTF
TRBJ2-1 | 13 | TRBV2 | - | - | TGTGCCAGCAGCCCCGGACTGAACAATGAGCAGTTCTTC | CASSPGLNNEQFF
TRBJ2-6 | 16 | TRBV27 | - | - | TGTGCCAGCAGTCACCCAGGGAGCTCTGGGGCCAACGTCCTGACTTTC | CASSHPGSSGANVLTF
TRBJ2-6 | 16 | TRBV4-3 | - | - | TGCGCCAGCAGCCAAACCTATTCCCCTGGGGCCAACGTCCTGACTTTC | CASSQTYSPGANVLTF
TRBJ1-5 | 14 | TRBV7-2 | - | - | TGTGCCAGCAGCTTCCAGGGGACTAAGCAGCCCCAGCATTTT | CASSFQGTKQPQHF
TRBJ2-7 | 12 | TRBV7-2 | - | - | TGTGCCAGCAGCCGGGGATCCTACGAGCAGTACTTC | CASSRGSYEQYF
TRBJ1-4 | 15 | TRBV2 | TRBD1 | - | TGTGCCAGCTTACTACAGGGGATGTTGGATGAAAAACTGTTTTTT | CASLLQGMLDEKLFF
TRBJ2-7 | 12 | TRBV30 | TRBD1 | once | TGTGCCTGGTCGACAGGGAGCTCCGAGCAGTACTTC | CAWSTGSSEQYF
TRBJ1-2 | 17 | TRBV7-9 | - | once | TGTGCCAGCAGCTTAGTTGTTACCCGTGGGGGAGGAGATGGCTACACCTTC | CASSLVVTRGGGDGYTF
TRBJ2-1 | 16 | TRBV4-3 | TRBD2 | once | TGCGCCAGCAGCCAAGGTAGCGGGGGGGTACGGAATGAGCAGTTCTTC | CASSQGSGGVRNEQFF
TRBJ1-1 | 14 | TRBV5-1 | TRBD1 | - | TGCGCCAGCAGCTCAGACAGGGCAAAACCTGAAGCTTTCTTT | CASSSDRAKPEAFF
TRBJ2-6 | 16 | TRBV19 | - | - | TGTGCCAGTAGTTTTGGCAGCCTCTCTGGGGCCAACGTCCTGACTTTC | CASSFGSLSGANVLTF